The entry below describes one TCR beta chain. Noted treatment: oral pan-JAK inhibitor, 5-10 mg twice daily. This sample was taken from a study of CD8+ T cells in alopecia areata. Whole-study context: Oral tofacitinib (5 to 10 mg twice daily) was administered to treated patients.

The CDR3 loop spans 15 amino acids. Germline CDR1 GTSNPN, CDR2 SVGIG (reference sequence). V trimming: 1 base; J trimming: 4 bases; junction bases outside the gene matches: 5. As the sequencing template, cDNA was produced by extracting RNA and reverse transcribing it. Repertoires were generated with immunoSEQ multiplex PCR, while TCRdb's copy carries only in-frame clones and drops some. The sample holds about 200,000 clones; less than 45% are singletons and the top ten take 0.4% to 0.55%. The specimen was CD4+ T cells sorted from blood, collected between weeks 30 and 35, from a patient treated with tofacitinib. The chain couples TRBV30 to TRBJ2-7; 12 nucleotides agree with TRBD2. This clonotype was obtained from a human donor with alopecia areata. For the CDR3, the DNA is TGTGCCTGGAGTGGAGCTAGCGGGAGGGAATACGAGCAGTACTTC. It specifies CAWSGASGREYEQYF.